The clone carrying this T cell receptor (beta chain) was recorded only once. Its antigen is unidentified. This entry belongs to a study of post-analysis software for immune sequencing data. Overall study: Secondary progressive, relapsing-remitting and progressive-relapsing multiple sclerosis were among the included disease courses. Findings and caveats of the study: Controls' normalized Chao1 diversity significantly exceeded that of multiple sclerosis patients. Pronounced co-clustering by F measure was evident among identically batched samples. Relative to controls, patients had about 5 TRBV segments at higher frequency, with TRBV5-6, TRBV5-1 and TRBV20-1 among these.

The CDR3 length is 18 residues. Trimming cost V 4 bases and J 4 bases; bases outside gene matches: 14. The germline gives CDR1 KGHDR, CDR2 SFDVKD. TCR beta cDNA libraries included unique molecular identifiers. The authors obtained roughly 500,000 cDNA molecules from approximately 0.95 to 9.8 million T cells. TCRdb reanalysed the PCR reads using MiXCR and keeps one entry per CDR3 protein. The sample lists hundreds of thousands of distinct CDR3 sequences, about 32% seen once, with approximately 0.55% in the top ten. The receptor was isolated from a girl aged 5 to 17 with multiple sclerosis. The chain couples TRBV24-1 to TRBJ2-3; 9 bases fit TRBD1. The sequenced material came from blood. CDR3 nucleotides: TGTGCCACCAGTGAGCCCCTGACACTGACAGGGGGGGCAGATACGCAGTATTTT. Translating gives CATSEPLTLTGGADTQYF.